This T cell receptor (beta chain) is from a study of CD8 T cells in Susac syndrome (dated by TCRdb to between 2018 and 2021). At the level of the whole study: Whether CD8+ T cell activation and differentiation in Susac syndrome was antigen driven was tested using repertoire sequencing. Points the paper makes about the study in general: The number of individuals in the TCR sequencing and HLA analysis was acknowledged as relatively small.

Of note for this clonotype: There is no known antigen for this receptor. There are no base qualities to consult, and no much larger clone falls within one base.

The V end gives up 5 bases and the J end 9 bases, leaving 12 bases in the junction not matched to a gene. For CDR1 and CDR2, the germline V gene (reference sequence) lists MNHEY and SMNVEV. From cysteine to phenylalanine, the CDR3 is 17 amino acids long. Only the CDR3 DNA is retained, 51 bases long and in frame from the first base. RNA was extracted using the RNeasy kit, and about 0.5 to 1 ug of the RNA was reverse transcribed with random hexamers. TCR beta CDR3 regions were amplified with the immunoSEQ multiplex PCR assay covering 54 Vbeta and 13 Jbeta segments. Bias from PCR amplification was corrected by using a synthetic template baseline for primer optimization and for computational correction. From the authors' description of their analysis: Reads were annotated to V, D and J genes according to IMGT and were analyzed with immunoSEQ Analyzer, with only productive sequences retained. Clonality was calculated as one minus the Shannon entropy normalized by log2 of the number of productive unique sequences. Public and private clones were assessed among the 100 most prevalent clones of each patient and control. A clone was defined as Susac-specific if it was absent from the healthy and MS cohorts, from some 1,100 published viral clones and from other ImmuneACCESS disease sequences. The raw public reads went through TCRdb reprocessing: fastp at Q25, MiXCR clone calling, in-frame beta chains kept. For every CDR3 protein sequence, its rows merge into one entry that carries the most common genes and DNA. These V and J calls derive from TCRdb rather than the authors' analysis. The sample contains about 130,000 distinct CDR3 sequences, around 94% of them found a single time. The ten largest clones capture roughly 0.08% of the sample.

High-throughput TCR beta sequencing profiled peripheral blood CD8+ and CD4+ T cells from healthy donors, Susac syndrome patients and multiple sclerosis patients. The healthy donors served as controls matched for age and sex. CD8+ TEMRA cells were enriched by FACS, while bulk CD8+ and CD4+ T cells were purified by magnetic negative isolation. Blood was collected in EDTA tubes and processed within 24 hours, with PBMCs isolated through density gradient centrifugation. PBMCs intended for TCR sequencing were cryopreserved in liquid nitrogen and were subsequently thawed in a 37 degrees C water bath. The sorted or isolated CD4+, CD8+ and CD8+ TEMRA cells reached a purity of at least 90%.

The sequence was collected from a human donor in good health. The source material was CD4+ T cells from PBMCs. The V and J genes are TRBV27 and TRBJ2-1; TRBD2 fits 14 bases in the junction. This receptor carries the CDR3 CASSQSKTSGRAGEQFF. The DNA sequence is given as TGTGCCAGCAGTCAATCTAAGACTAGCGGGAGGGCCGGTGAGCAGTTCTTC.